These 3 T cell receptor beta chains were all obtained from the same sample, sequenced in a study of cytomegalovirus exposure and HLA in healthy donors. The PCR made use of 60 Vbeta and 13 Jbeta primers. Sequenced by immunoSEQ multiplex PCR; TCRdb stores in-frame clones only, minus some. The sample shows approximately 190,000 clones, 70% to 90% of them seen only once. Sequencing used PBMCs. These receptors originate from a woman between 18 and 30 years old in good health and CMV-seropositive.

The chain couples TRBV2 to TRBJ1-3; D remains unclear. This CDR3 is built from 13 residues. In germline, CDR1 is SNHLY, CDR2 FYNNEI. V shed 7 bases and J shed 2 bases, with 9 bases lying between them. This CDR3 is CASTSEPGNTIYF. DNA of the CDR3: TGTGCCAGCACCTCAGAACCTGGAAACACCATATATTTT.

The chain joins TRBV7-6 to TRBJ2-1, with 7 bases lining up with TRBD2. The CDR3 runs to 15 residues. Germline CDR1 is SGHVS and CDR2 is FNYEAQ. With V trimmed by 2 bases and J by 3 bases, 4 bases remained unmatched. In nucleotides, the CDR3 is TGTGCCAGCAGCTTACAGGGAGGGAACTACAATGAGCAGTTCTTC. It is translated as CASSLQGGNYNEQFF.

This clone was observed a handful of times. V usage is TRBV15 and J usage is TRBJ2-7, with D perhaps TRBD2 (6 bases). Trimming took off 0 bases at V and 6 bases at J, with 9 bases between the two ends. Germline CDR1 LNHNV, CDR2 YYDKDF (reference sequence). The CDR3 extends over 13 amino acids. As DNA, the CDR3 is TGTGCCACCAGCAGAGATCTGGAGGGCGAGCAGTACTTC. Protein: CATSRDLEGEQYF.